Only a few counts were recorded for the clone carrying this TCR beta chain. This record comes from a study of CD4+ T cells in melanoma. Trimming cost V 3 bases and J 6 bases; bases outside gene matches: 6. Germline loops: CDR1 WNHNN, CDR2 SYGVQD (reference sequence). The CDR3 is 15 residues long. Here immunoSEQ multiplex PCR was the method, and the copy in TCRdb shows in-frame clones only, minus some. The sample includes about 9,800 clones, roughly two thirds of them seen just once. The TCR comes from a human donor with melanoma. The sample was cells from a culture (not recorded whether cultured in vitro). The chain recombines TRBV10-1 with TRBJ2-7; 12 nucleotides line up with TRBD1. The CDR3 sequence: CASSDPGTGGREQYF. CDR3 bases: TGCGCCAGCAGTGATCCTGGGACAGGGGGCCGCGAGCAGTACTTC.